Reported below is one T cell receptor beta chain. No antigen is known for it. The data belong to a study of cytomegalovirus exposure and HLA in healthy donors. Findings and limits, study-wide: Researchers reportedly found TCR beta sequences accurately predicted most subjects' HLA-A and HLA-B alleles. DRB1 showed the most TCR associations and HLA-C the fewest in a later analysis, as rates varied by HLA locus.

PCR was performed using 60 Vbeta and 13 Jbeta primers. Sequenced by immunoSEQ multiplex PCR; TCRdb stores in-frame clones only, minus some. This sample yields roughly 120,000 clones, of which over 75% are seen a single time; 1.5% belongs to the top ten. CDR1 ENHRY and CDR2 SYGVKD come from the germline V gene. The CDR3 sequence is 12 residues long. Deletions cut 3 bases from V and 1 base from J, with 3 bases between. The TCR comes from a woman between 18 and 30 years old in good health and CMV-seronegative. V is TRBV10-3 and J is TRBJ1-1; no clear D. The material sequenced was PBMCs. The CDR3 spells CAISDWNTEAFF. As DNA, the CDR3 is TGTGCCATCAGTGACTGGAACACTGAAGCTTTCTTT.